This T cell receptor (beta chain) was found in a study of T-cell reconstitution after alpha-beta-depleted transplantation in children. Study-wide points: Certain patients had high TCRbeta diversity at day 60, and it came from recipient T cells and thymic progenitors that survived. Reportedly, alpha-beta T cells present about two months post-transplant originated from several hundred expanded clones of graft origin. At one year after transplant, newly produced T cells mostly accounted for T-cell counts and diversity.

This clonotype showed up just a few times. As yet, its antigen is unknown. CDR1 MDHEN and CDR2 SYDVKM come from the germline V gene. The CDR3 consists of 18 residues. The J segment lost 4 bases and the V segment lost 2 bases, leaving 10 bases of the junction unmatched. Preparation of the TCRbeta library involved a method that used unique molecular identifiers. In TCRdb, the PCR reads were re-called with MiXCR into one record per CDR3 protein. The data hold about 58,000 distinct CDR3 sequences, with 40% to 45% observed a single time. The sequences come from PBMCs, mostly from graft donor cells, collected 360 days after TCRalphabeta/CD19-depleted stem cell transplant. The clonotype was recovered from a male patient under 18 who had a stem cell transplant for acute lymphoblastic leukemia, so the T cells may come from the graft donor. The rearrangement links TRBV28 to TRBJ2-1; 11 bases fit TRBD2. The CDR3 loop reads CASSLGWSSGRVYNEQFF. The CDR3 nucleotides are TGTGCCAGCAGTTTAGGTTGGAGTAGCGGGAGGGTGTACAATGAGCAGTTCTTC. Filled out from reference TRBV28 and TRBJ2-1, the complete variable domain reads DVKVTQSSRYLVKRTGEKVFLECVQDMDHENMFWYRQDPGLGLRLIYFSYDVKMKEKGDIPEGYSVSREKKERFSLILESASTNQTSMYLCASSLGWSSGRVYNEQFFGPGTRLTVL.